The rows below give T cell receptor beta chains drawn from one sample of a study of regulatory T cells in long-lasting Graves disease. TCRdb reanalysed the multiplex PCR reads using MiXCR and keeps one entry per CDR3 protein. The table lists 400,000 to 500,000 distinct CDR3 sequences, 20% to 25% of them singletons. The sample was peripheral blood mononuclear cells (PBMCs), taken when the disease was refractory, from a patient treated with antithyroid drugs. Receptors originate from a female donor with Graves disease. The CDR3 runs from the conserved cysteine through the conserved F or W. D genes are given only for firm matches.

v_gene | d_gene | CDR3aa
TRBV27 | TRBD2 | CASRIAGGQETQYF
TRBV19 | NA | CAATPRGGPLGADTQYF
TRBV7-8 | NA | CASSGHDKANYGYTF
TRBV6-1 | NA | CASTGLEQYF
TRBV11-2 | NA | CASSQRNEQFF
TRBV9 | NA | CASSAPLGGGIGELFF
TRBV20-1 | NA | CSARASGTGATQYF
TRBV24-1 | NA | CATSDYSNTEAFF
TRBV29-1 | TRBD1 | CSVWGTGRETQYF
TRBV6-1 | TRBD2 | CASSEFSGPSYEQYF
TRBV11-1 | TRBD1 | CASSATDRGISPLHF
TRBV14 | NA | CASSQDANYGYTF
TRBV27 | NA | CASSLLGPQTNYGYTF
TRBV11-2 | TRBD2 | CASSFLAGDTQYF
TRBV6-1 | NA | CASSRPGQNYGYTF
TRBV10-3 | NA | CATTDEWVYGYTF
TRBV4-2 | TRBD2 | CASSQDSSGGGTSSYEQYF
TRBV28 | TRBD1 | CASSLGRGRNGQPQHF
TRBV5-1 | NA | CASSHRGGGQETQYF
TRBV6-5 | NA | CASSYQGKTYNEQFF